The 4 T cell receptor beta chains below all came from one sample that was sequenced in a study of regulatory T cells in long-lasting Graves disease. Combining iRepertoire HTBI primers with Arm-PCR of CDR3 regions, the authors built TCR beta libraries. Using its own MiXCR run on the multiplex PCR reads, TCRdb lists one record per CDR3 protein. The profile shows 400,000 to 550,000 distinct CDR3 sequences, around 15% of them singletons. Indicated time point: newly diagnosed GD, antithyroid drugs for less than 3 months. The TCR library used RNA extracted from PBMCs. Another study also made use of these data, one on T cells in Graves' hyperthyroidism and ophthalmopathy.

Material: peripheral blood mononuclear cells (PBMCs), obtained at new diagnosis, from a patient treated with antithyroid drugs. These receptor sequences come from a woman aged 18-29 years with Graves disease.

The sample holds many counts of this clonotype. V and J are TRBV29-1 and TRBJ2-1; 9 bases line up with TRBD1. The CDR3 consists of 13 residues. Per the germline V gene, CDR1 is SQVTM and CDR2 is ANQGSEA. V shed 8 bases and J 3 bases; nucleotides not matched to a gene: 5. The CDR3 nucleotides are TGCAGCTCCGGACAGGGGCACTACAATGAGCAGTTCTTC. Translating it yields CSSGQGHYNEQFF.

This clonotype occurred many times. V is TRBV9 and J is TRBJ2-7, with 8 bases fitting TRBD2. V was pared by 0 bases and J by 7 bases, with 6 bases of the junction left unmatched. Germline V CDR1 and CDR2: SGDLS, YYNGEE. There are 14 residues in the CDR3. Here the CDR3 DNA reads TGTGCCAGCAGCGTAGCAGCGGGAGTGGGGGAGCAGTACTTC. Protein sequence: CASSVAAGVGEQYF.

There are many counts of this clonotype. At one end the junction does not follow the germline gene, possibly because of a read error. The chain is built from TRBV7-7 and TRBJ2-1; possible D gene TRBD1, 6 bases. This CDR3 contains 14 residues. CDR1 and CDR2 (germline): SSHAT, FNYEAQ (reference sequence). The CDR3 coding sequence is TGTGCTAGCAGCTTCTCAGGACAGCGCAATGAGCAGTTCTTC. Translating gives CASSFSGQRNEQFF.

The genes are TRBV5-5 and TRBJ1-6; 9 bases map to TRBD1. Germline-derived CDR1 and CDR2 are SGHKS and YYEKEE (reference sequence). This CDR3 is 18 amino acids long. The junction had 6 bases not matched to a gene; V was cut back by 2 bases and J by 0 bases. DNA of the CDR3: TGTGCCAGCAGCTTTGGGACAGGGAGGAGCTCCTATAATTCACCCCTCCACTTT. Encoded protein: CASSFGTGRSSYNSPLHF.